The T cell receptor (beta chain) described here comes from a study of tumor-infiltrating lymphocytes in primary liver carcinoma. The overall study: With diameters of about 4 to 11 cm, tumors were stage T1-T3 N0M0.

Deletions cut 5 bases from V and 8 bases from J, with 15 bases between. Germline V gene sequence: CDR1 MGHDK, CDR2 SYGVNS. The CDR3 runs to 13 residues. TCR beta cDNA came from about 0.45 ug total RNA, primed with a constant-region primer. Three nested multiplex PCR rounds, a slightly modified ARM-PCR, produced the libraries for TCR beta. The first two PCR rounds, approximately 10 cycles each, used TRBV1-TRBV30 forward primers and a C-beta reverse primer. TCRdb recomputed calls from the multiplex PCR reads with MiXCR, one row per CDR3 protein. The sample lists approximately 100,000 distinct CDR3 sequences, about 63% occurring once. RNA and DNA were co-extracted from approximately 20-30 mg of unsorted bulk tissue.

The chain has TRBV25-1 and TRBJ1-2; possible D gene TRBD1, 5 bases. The sequenced material came from liver tumor tissue from sampling region 2. Stated subset: tumor region T2, inferior pole. This receptor was obtained from a woman aged 60-75 years with primary liver carcinoma and hepatitis B virus infection. CDR3 protein: CASSFAGTSGYTF. The CDR3 DNA follows: TGTGCCAGCAGTTTTGCAGGGACCTCCGGCTACACCTTC.